This TCR beta chain was documented in a study of blood T cells in healthy people across ages. The second PCR ran about 6 to 12 cycles with a sample-barcoded 5' primer and J-beta primers. TCRdb recomputed calls from the 5' RACE reads with MiXCR, one row per CDR3 protein. The profile shows some 710,000 distinct CDR3 sequences, 20% to 25% of them singletons. The clonotype comes from a man in his 70s in good health. Sequencing was performed on blood.

CDR3 residues: CASKQGSQTQYF. In nucleotides, the CDR3 is TGTGCCAGCAAACAGGGGTCGCAGACCCAGTACTTC. The chain recombines TRBV28 with TRBJ2-5; 7 bases map to TRBD1. V lost 7 bases and J lost 6; bases outside the gene matches: 5. The CDR3 loop spans 12 amino acids. Germline loops: CDR1 MDHEN, CDR2 SYDVKM. Using reference TRBV28 and TRBJ2-5 for the parts outside the CDR3, the full variable domain is DVKVTQSSRYLVKRTGEKVFLECVQDMDHENMFWYRQDPGLGLRLIYFSYDVKMKEKGDIPEGYSVSREKKERFSLILESASTNQTSMYLCASKQGSQTQYFGPGTRLLVL.